This T cell receptor beta chain is from a study of blood T cell repertoires in COVID-19 (dated by TCRdb to about 2020). About the investigation overall: Collaborator samples came from the United States, Italy and Spain and covered acute and convalescent phases of COVID-19. The material from the prospective study consisted of cDNA or gDNA derived from T cells, B-cell-depleted T cells, or PBMCs. HLA class I and class II types, where available, came from metadata supplied by the sample provider rather than from assay-based typing. Sample metadata almost always included a de-identified subject ID, COVID-19 status, age in years and sex. A freely available public database, intended as a resource for researchers studying the immune response to SARS-CoV-2, is where the repertoires were released. The samples were drawn from the first 160 participants of the ongoing ImmuneRACE study and from 1,254 subjects provided by 6 global collaborators. Deeply sampled blood TCRbeta repertoires from subjects exposed to, actively infected with, or recovered from COVID-19 were included in the dataset. Overall study results and their limits: The amount of clinical and demographic metadata varied by source and participant and was provided uncurated.

Details on this clone: Its specific antigen is unknown. No base quality values were provided; no much bigger clone lies one nucleotide off.

Participants in the prospective study were enrolled through a virtual design, were aged roughly 18 to 95 years, and lived in approximately 25 United States geographic areas. In the prospective study, participants were assigned to cohorts based on the clinical history participants reported in a screening survey and a study questionnaire. Recovered participants in ImmuneRACE Cohort 3 were defined by two consecutive negative NP/OP PCR tests, clearance by a healthcare professional, or resolution of symptoms. In the prospective study, whole blood, serum and a nasopharyngeal or oropharyngeal swab were collected from each participant by mobile phlebotomists. Over a 2-month period, participants in the prospective study had the option of providing additional blood draws and questionnaires. Blood samples from the prospective study were shipped frozen or at room temperature prior to DNA extraction. TCRbeta CDR3 regions were amplified from genomic DNA using the immunoSEQ Assay, a bias-controlled multiplex PCR. The paper's data handling went like this. The number of nucleated cells in each sample was estimated from the amplification of reference gene primers within the assay. To quantify the absolute abundance of each unique TCRbeta CDR3 rearrangement, sequence reads were collapsed and filtered. For each sample, productive Simpson clonality was calculated by taking the square root of Simpson's diversity index across productive rearrangements. TCRdb took over this immuneACCESS table, retaining in-frame rearrangements with V and J assigned. Such tables are incomplete; in checked studies, under half of the missing clones stem from an unresolved V gene, and the remainder is unexplained. Clone size and the V and J calls come from that table; the DNA yielded D and trimming. This sample gives about 180,000 clones in total; roughly 86% of them show up just once. The ten largest make up roughly 9.1% of the sample.

The sequence came from a woman in her twenties or thirties who had recovered from COVID-19. Sequences were obtained from PBMCs or T cells enriched from blood (not recorded which).

The nucleotide sequence is given as TGTGCCAGCAGCTCTACAGGGTACGAGCAGTACTTC. The resulting protein is CASSSTGYEQYF. The receptor chain draws on TRBV7-9 and TRBJ2-7, with a tentative D gene TRBD1 over 6 matching bases. From the cysteine up to the phenylalanine, the CDR3 has a length of 12 residues. Solely the CDR3 DNA is kept, with 36 bases framed from the first base. V is clipped by 4 bases and J by 4 bases, and the sequence between their germline boundaries is 8 bases long. CDR1 and CDR2 were assigned from the germline V gene (reference sequence) as SEHNR and FQNEAQ.